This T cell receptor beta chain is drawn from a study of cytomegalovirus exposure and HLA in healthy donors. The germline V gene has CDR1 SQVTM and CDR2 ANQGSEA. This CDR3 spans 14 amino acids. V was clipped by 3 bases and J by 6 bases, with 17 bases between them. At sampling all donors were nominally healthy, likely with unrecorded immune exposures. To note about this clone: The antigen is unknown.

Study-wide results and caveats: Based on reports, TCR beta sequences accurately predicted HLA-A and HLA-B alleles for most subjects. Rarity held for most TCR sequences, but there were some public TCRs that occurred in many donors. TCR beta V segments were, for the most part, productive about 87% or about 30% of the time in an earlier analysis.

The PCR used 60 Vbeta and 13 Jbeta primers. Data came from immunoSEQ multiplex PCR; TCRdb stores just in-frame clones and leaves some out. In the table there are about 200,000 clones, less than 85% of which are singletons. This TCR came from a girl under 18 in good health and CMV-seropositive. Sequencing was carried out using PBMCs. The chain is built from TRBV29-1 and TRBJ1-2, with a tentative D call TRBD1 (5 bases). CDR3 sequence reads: CSVEVLGQGNGYTF. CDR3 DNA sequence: TGCAGCGTTGAGGTTTTGGGGCAGGGTAATGGCTACACCTTC.